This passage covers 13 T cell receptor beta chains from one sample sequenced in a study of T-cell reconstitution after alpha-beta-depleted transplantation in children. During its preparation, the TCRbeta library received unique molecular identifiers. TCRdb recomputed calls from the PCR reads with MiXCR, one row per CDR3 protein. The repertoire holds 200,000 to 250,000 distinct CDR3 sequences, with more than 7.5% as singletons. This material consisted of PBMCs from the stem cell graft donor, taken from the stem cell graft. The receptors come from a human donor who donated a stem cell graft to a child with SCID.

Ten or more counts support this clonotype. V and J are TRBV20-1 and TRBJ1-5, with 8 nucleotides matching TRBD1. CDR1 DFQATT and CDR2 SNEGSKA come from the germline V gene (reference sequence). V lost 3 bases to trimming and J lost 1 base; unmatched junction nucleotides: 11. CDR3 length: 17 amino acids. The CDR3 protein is CSASALQGAGSNQPQHF. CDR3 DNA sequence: TGCAGTGCTAGCGCCCTCCAGGGGGCGGGAAGCAATCAGCCCCAGCATTTT.

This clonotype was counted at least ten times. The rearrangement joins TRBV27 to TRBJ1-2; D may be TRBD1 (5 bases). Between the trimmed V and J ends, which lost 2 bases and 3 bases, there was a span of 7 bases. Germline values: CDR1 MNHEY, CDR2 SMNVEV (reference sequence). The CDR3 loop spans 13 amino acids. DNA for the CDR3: TGTGCCAGCAGTTTACAGGGACACTATGGCTACACCTTC. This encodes CASSLQGHYGYTF.

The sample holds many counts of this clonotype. The CDR3 is CASSRASGTGTSGNTIYF. The CDR3 nucleotides read TGTGCCAGCAGCCGCGCCTCCGGGACAGGGACCTCTGGAAACACCATATATTTT. V and J are TRBV3-1 and TRBJ1-3; TRBD1 matches 9 bases. With V trimmed by 4 bases and J by 0 bases, 10 bases remained unmatched. Germline CDR1 reads LGHDT; CDR2 reads YNNKEL (reference sequence). CDR3 length equals 18 residues.

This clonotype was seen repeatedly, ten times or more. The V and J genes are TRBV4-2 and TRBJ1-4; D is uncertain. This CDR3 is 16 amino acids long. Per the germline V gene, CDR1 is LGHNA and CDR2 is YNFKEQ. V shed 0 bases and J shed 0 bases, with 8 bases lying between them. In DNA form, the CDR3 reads TGTGCCAGCAGCCAAGATCTTGAAACAACTAATGAAAAACTGTTTTTT. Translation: CASSQDLETTNEKLFF.

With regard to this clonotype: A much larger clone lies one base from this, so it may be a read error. The CDR3 nucleotides read TGTGCCAGCAGCTTGGACGAAAATGAAAAACTGTTTTTT. Its translation is CASSLDENEKLFF. This sequence joins TRBV5-4 and TRBJ1-4; no clear D gene. The CDR3 is 13 amino acids. The ends were cut back, 0 bases at V and 5 bases at J, with 5 bases in the middle. In germline, CDR1 is SGHNT, CDR2 YYREEE (reference sequence).

CDR3 loop: CASSLAVAGVRNEQFF. The DNA of the CDR3 is TGTGCCAGCAGCTTAGCGGTAGCGGGGGTACGCAATGAGCAGTTCTTC. The chain recombines TRBV7-2 with TRBJ2-1; 9 bases fit TRBD2. The trim removed 0 bases at V and 6 bases at J, leaving 6 bases unmatched. The germline V gene has CDR1 SGHTA and CDR2 FQGNSA. The CDR3 contains 16 residues.

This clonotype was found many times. CDR3 in DNA: TGTGCCAGCAGTGAAGCGGTATCTAACAATCAGCCCCAGCATTTT. Its protein is CASSEAVSNNQPQHF. This chain joins TRBV2 and TRBJ1-5; D is undetermined. V was cut by 0 bases and J by 3 bases, with 9 bases left in between. The CDR3 length is 15 residues. Per germline, CDR1 SNHLY and CDR2 FYNNEI.

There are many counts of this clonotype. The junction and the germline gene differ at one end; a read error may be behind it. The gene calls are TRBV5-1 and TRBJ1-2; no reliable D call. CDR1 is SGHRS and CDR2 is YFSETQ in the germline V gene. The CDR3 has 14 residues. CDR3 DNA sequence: TGTGCCAGCAGTTTAGGCGGCGCTAACTATGGCTACACCTTC. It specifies CASSLGGANYGYTF.

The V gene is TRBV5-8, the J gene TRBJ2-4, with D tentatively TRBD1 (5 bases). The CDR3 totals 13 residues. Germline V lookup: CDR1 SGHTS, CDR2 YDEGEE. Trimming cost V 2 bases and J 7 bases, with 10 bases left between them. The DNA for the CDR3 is TGTGCCAGCAGCTTCTCGACAGTGAACATTCAGTACTTC. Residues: CASSFSTVNIQYF.

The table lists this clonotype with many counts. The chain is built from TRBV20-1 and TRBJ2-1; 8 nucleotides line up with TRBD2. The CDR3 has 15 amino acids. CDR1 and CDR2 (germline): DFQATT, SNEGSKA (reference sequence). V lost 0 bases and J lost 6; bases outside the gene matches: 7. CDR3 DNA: TGCAGTGCTAGAGATTTCGGGGGGGCACCCAATGAGCAGTTCTTC. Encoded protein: CSARDFGGAPNEQFF.

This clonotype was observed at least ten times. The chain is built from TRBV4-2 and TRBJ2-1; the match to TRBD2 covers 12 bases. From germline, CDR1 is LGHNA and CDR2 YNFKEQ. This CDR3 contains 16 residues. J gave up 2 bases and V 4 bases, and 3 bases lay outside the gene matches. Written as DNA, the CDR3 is TGTGCCAGCAGCCTCGGACTAGCGGGGACCTACAATGAGCAGTTCTTC. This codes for CASSLGLAGTYNEQFF.

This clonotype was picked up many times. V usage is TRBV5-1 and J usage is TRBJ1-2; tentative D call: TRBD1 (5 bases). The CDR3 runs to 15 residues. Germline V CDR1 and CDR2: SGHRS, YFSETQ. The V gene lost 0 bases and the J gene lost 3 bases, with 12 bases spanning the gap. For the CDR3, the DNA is TGCGCCAGCAGCTTGGGGGACCCCACGGACTATGGCTACACCTTC. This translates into CASSLGDPTDYGYTF.

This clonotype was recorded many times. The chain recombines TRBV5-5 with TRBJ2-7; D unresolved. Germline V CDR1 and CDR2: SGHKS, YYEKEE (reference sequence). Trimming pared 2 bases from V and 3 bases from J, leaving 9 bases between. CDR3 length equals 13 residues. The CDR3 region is CASSFDGIYEQYF. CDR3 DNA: TGTGCCAGCAGCTTCGACGGTATCTACGAGCAGTACTTC.